The T cell receptor (beta chain) under discussion was sequenced for a study of blood T cells in healthy people across ages. In its sample, this clonotype was seen a few times. Sample-barcoded 5' priming and a J-beta primer mix drove a second PCR of roughly 7 to 11 cycles. TCRdb called the 5' RACE reads again in MiXCR, with one record for every CDR3 protein. The repertoire has about 1,800,000 distinct CDR3 sequences, approximately 30% of them found once; the top ten carry about 7.7%. CDR1 and CDR2 from the germline V gene are SGHVS and FNYEAQ. V was cut by 8 bases and J by 0 bases, with 13 bases left in between. The CDR3 sequence is 14 residues long.

The source of this sequence is a woman in her 30s in good health. The sample was blood. The rearrangement uses TRBV7-6 and TRBJ1-1; D unresolved. The CDR3 DNA sequence: TGTGCCAGCGGTCGAGGGCCGATGAACACTGAAGCTTTCTTT. Encoded protein: CASGRGPMNTEAFF.